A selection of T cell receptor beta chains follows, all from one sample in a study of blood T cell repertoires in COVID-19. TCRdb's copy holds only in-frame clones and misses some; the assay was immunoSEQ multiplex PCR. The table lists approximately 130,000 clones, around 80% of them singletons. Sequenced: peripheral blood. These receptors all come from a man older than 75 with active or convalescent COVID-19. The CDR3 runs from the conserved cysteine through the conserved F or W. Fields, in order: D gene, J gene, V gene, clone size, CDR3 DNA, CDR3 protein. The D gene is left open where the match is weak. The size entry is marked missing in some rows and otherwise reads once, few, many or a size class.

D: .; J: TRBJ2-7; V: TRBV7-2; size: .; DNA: TGTGCCAGCAGGGGGGGGCACGAGCAGTACTTC; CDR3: CASRGGHEQYF
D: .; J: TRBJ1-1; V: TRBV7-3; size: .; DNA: TGTGCCAGCAGCCCTGGGAGGGGCACTGAAGCTTTCTTT; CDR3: CASSPGRGTEAFF
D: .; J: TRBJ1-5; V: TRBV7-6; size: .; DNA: TGTGCCAGCACTTTGAGGGTTCAGCCCCAGCATTTT; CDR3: CASTLRVQPQHF
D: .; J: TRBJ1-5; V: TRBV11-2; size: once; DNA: TGTGCCAGCAGCCCAACCATCTATAGCAATCAGCCCCAGCATTTT; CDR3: CASSPTIYSNQPQHF
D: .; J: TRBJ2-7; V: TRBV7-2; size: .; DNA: TGTGCCAGCAGCTTAGTTACAGGGACCCTAGCCAACGAGCAGTACTTC; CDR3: CASSLVTGTLANEQYF
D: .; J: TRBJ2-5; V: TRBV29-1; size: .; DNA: TGCAGCGTTGAAGAGCCCGGGATAGAGACCCAGTACTTC; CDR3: CSVEEPGIETQYF
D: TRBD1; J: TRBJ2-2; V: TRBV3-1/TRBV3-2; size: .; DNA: TGTGCCAGCAGCCGAACAGCAGGGGGCGTGAGCACCGGGGAGCTGTTTTTT; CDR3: CASSRTAGGVSTGELFF
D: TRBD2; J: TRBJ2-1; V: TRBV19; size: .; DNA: TGTGCCAGTAGTAGCGGGGACTACCGCTCCTACAATGAGCAGTTCTTC; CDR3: CASSSGDYRSYNEQFF
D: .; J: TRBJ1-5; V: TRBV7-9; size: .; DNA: TGTGCCAGCAGCTTAGTAGGCAATCAGCCCCAGCATTTT; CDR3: CASSLVGNQPQHF
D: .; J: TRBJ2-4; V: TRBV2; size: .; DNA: TGTGCCAGCAGTGATAAGAGCGCAGGGGCGGCCAAAAACATTCAGTACTTC; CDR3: CASSDKSAGAAKNIQYF